This T cell receptor (beta chain) was sequenced for a study of T-cell memory formation after mild COVID-19 (TCRdb year 2021). General notes on the study: TCR sequence clusters from the two donors were found to be largely donor specific. In a couple of donors, T-cell clones that expanded and contracted after mild COVID-19 were tracked by sequencing TCRalpha and TCRbeta repertoires over time. The cohort comprised two young, previously healthy adult volunteers, one female and one male. Broad study findings and their caveats: Whether the second-wave clones peaking on day 37 were SARS-CoV-2 specific was not confirmed. Only two mild cases were covered by the study, and larger cohorts that include severe cases with pre-infection samples were considered necessary. Contracting CD4+ clones were located mainly in the CM and EM memory subsets, whereas CD8+ clones were found to be enriched in EMRA. Some responding clones were detected in pre-infection memory, which suggested that pre-existing cross-reactive memory T cells had joined the SARS-CoV-2 response. Clones that contracted from day 15 to 85 showed balanced CD4/CD8 phenotypes, whereas a second wave of clones that expanded from day 15 to 37 leaned towards CD4+.

As concerns this clonotype: Its antigen remains unidentified. No much larger clonotype is one base removed from it; base qualities were not supplied.

PBMCs were isolated by Ficoll-Paque density gradient centrifugation. Sequencing took place on an Illumina NovaSeq 6000. cDNA libraries for TCRalpha and TCRbeta were prepared by 5'RACE using constant-segment primers, with sample barcodes and unique molecular identifiers added. Trizol reagent was used to extract RNA from every sample. Amplification of the libraries took two PCR steps, and the second step added a second sample barcode plus Illumina TruSeq adapters. Sequencing of libraries was performed on an Illumina NovaSeq with 2 x 150 bp paired-end reads. Turning to the authors' computational methods: Reads were demultiplexed and collapsed into UMI-guided consensus sequences with migec v1.2.7. Using mixcr v2.1.11, the UMI consensuses were aligned to TRA and TRB V and J templates and assembled into clonotypes. A clonotype was counted as expanded or contracted only when both edgeR and NoisET called the clonotype significant, with the noise models trained on biological replicates. For edgeR calls, the cutoffs were a false discovery rate-adjusted p below 0.01 and a log2 fold-change threshold of 1. As an exploratory analysis of dynamics, max-normalized trajectories of the 1000 most abundant clonotypes were examined with PCA combined with hierarchical clustering. Separately sequenced CD4+ and CD8+ repertoires were used to assign the CD4 or CD8 phenotype of responding clones. The public reads were run again by TCRdb, first through fastp at Q25 and then through MiXCR, and only productive beta chains were kept. Merged by CDR3 protein, the rows form single entries marked with the most common genes and DNA. TCRdb assigned the V and J calls; the authors' analysis was not used. The sample table contains tens of thousands of distinct CDR3 sequences; only one count was recorded for over 6.5% of them. Together, the top ten hold roughly 0.79% of the sample.

The CDR3 contains 15 residues, cysteine and phenylalanine counted. The DNA shown is the 45-base CDR3, in frame from base 1. V is trimmed back by 1 base and J by 10 bases, and the junction contains 7 bases that no gene match accounts for. The V and J segments used are TRBV12-3 or TRBV12-4 and TRBJ1-4, with TRBD1 identical over 9 junction bases. The TCR sequence derives from an adult who had mild COVID-19 (a few samples of this study predate the infection). The sample titles of this study are shuffled in the database, so cell type and time point are left out. Sequencing input: PBMCs or a T cell subset sorted from them (not recorded which). At the DNA level, the sequence is TGTGCCAGCAGTTTAGTAGGGGACAGGGACGGAAAACTGTTTTTT. Translated, this gives CASSLVGDRDGKLFF.